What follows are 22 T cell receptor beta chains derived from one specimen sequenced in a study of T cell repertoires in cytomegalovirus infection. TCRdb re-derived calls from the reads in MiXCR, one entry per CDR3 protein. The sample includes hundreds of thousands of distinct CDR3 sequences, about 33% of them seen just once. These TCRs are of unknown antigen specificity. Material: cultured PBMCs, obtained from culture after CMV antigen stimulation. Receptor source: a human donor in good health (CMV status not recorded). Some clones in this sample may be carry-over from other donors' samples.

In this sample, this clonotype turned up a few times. CDR3 residues: CASGGTTFYEQYF. CDR3 bases: TGTGCCAGCGGGGGGACTACTTTCTACGAGCAGTACTTC. The chain combines TRBV6-6 with TRBJ2-7, with TRBD2 identical over 7 bases. V lost 8 bases, J lost 3 bases, and 7 bases stayed unmatched. Germline V gene data show CDR1 as MNHNY and CDR2 as SVGAGI (reference sequence). This CDR3 has 13 amino acids.

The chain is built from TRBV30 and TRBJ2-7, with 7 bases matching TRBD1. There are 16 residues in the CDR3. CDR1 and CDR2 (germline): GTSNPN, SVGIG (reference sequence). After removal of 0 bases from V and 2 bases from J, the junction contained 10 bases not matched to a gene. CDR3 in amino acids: CAWSVLGTAPPYEQYF. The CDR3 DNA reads TGTGCCTGGAGTGTACTTGGGACAGCGCCACCCTACGAGCAGTACTTC.

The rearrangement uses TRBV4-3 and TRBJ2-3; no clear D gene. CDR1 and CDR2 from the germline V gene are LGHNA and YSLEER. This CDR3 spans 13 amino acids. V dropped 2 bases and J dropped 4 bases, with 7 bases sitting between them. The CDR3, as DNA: TGCGCCAGCAGCCAACGCGAGGCAGATACGCAGTATTTT. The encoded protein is CASSQREADTQYF.

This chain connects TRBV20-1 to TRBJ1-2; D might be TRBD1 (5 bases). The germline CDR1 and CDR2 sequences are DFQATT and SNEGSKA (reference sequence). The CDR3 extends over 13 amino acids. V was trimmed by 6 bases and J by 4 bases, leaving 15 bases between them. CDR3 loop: CSAFRGGFYGYTF. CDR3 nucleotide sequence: TGCAGTGCATTTAGGGGTGGTTTCTATGGCTACACCTTC.

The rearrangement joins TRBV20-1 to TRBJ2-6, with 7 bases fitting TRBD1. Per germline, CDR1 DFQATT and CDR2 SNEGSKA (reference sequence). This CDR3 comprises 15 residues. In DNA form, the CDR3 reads TGCAGCGCCCGGGACAGACGCTCTGGGGCCAACGTCCTGACTTTC. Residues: CSARDRRSGANVLTF.

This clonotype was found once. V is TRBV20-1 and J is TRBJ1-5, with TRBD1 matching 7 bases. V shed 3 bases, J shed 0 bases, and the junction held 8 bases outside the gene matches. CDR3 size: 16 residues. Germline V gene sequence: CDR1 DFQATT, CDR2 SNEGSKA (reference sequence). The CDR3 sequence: CSASRPGQYSNQPQHF. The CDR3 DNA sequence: TGCAGTGCTAGTCGCCCGGGACAGTATAGCAATCAGCCCCAGCATTTT.

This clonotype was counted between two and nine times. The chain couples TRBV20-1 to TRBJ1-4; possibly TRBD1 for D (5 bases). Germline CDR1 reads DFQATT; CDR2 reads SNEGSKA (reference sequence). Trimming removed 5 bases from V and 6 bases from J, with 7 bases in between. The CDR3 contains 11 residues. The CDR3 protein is CSAFRDEKLFF. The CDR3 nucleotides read TGCAGTGCTTTCAGGGATGAAAAACTGTTTTTT.

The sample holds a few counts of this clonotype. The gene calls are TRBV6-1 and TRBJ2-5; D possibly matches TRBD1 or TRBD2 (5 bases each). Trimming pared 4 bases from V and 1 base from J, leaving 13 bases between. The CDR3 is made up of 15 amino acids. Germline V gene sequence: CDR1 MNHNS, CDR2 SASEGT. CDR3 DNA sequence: TGTGCCAGCAGTGCCCGGGGACGGAGCCAAGAGACCCAGTACTTC. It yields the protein CASSARGRSQETQYF.

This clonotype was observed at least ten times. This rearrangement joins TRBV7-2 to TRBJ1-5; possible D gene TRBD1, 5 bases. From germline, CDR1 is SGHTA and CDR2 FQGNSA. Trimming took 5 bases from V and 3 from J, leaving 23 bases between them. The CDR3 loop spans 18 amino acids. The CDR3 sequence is CASSVGVGTSTYNQPQHF. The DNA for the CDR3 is TGTGCCAGCAGCGTGGGGGTCGGGACGTCCACATACAATCAGCCCCAGCATTTT.

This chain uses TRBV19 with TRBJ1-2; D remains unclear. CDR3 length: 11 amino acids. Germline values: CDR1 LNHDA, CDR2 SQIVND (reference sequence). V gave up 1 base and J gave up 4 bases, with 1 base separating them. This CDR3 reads CASSIGYGYTF. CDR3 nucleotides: TGTGCCAGTAGTATAGGCTATGGCTACACCTTC.

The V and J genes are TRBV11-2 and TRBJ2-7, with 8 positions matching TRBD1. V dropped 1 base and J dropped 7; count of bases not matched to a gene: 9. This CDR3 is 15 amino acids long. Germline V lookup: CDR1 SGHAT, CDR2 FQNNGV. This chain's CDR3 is CASSLGGQGRSEQYF. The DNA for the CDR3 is TGTGCCAGCAGCTTAGGAGGACAGGGTAGGAGTGAGCAGTACTTC.

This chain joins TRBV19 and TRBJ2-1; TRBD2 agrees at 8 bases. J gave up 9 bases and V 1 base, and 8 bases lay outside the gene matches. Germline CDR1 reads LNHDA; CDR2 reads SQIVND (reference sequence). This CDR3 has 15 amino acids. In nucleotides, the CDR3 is TGTGCCAGTAGTATAGGGAAGCGGGAGTGGGTTGAGCAGTTCTTC. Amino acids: CASSIGKREWVEQFF. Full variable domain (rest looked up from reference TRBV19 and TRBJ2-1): DGGITQSPKYLFRKEGQNVTLSCEQNLNHDAMYWYRQDPGQGLRLIYYSQIVNDFQKGDIAEGYSVSREKKESFPLTVTSAQKNPTAFYLCASSIGKREWVEQFFGPGTRLTVL.

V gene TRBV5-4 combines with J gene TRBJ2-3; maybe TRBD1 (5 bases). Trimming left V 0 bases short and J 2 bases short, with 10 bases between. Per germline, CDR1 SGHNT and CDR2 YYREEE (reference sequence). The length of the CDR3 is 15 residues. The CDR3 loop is CASSLEGAYTDTQYF. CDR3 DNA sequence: TGTGCCAGCAGCTTGGAAGGGGCGTACACAGATACGCAGTATTTT.

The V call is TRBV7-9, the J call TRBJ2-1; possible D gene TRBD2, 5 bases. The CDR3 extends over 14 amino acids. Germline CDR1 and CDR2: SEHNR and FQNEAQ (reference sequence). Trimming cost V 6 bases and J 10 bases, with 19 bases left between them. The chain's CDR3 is CASRPSTGMGEQFF. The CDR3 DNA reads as TGTGCCAGCAGGCCTTCGACGGGGATGGGGGAGCAGTTCTTC.

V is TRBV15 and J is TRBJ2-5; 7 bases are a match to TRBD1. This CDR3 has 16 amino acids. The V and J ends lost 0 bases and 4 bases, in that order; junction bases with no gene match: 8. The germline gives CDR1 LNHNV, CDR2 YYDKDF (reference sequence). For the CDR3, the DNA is TGTGCCACCAGCAGAGACCAACACAGGGGCCGAGAGACCCAGTACTTC. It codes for CATSRDQHRGRETQYF.

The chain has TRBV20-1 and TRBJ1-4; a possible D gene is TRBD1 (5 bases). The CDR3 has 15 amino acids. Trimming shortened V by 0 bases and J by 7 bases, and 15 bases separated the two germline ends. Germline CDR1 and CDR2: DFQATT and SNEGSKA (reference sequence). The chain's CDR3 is CSARDPGTGREKLFF. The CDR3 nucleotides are TGCAGTGCTAGAGATCCGGGGACTGGGCGTGAAAAACTGTTTTTT.

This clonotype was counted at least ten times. For the CDR3, the DNA is TGTGCCAGCAGCCGGAGACAGGGGACGAATGAAAAACTGTTTTTT. It specifies CASSRRQGTNEKLFF. The V and J genes are TRBV7-2 and TRBJ1-4; 8 bases are a match to TRBD1. The germline V gene encodes CDR1 SGHTA and CDR2 FQGNSA. With 5 bases clipped from V and 5 bases from J, the junction kept 7 bases outside the gene matches. The CDR3 contains 15 residues. The variable domain in full, completed from reference TRBV7-2 and TRBJ1-4, reads GAGVSQSPSNKVTEKGKDVELRCDPISGHTALYWYRQSLGQGLEFLIYFQGNSAPDKSGLPSDRFSAERTGGSVSTLTIQRTQQEDSAVYLCASSRRQGTNEKLFFGSGTQLSVL.

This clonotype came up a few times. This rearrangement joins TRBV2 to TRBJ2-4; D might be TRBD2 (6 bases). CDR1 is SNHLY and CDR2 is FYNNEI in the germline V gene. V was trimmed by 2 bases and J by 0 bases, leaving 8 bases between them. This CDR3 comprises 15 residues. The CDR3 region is CASSEPGEAKNIQYF. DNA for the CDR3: TGTGCCAGCAGTGAACCGGGGGAAGCCAAAAACATTCAGTACTTC.

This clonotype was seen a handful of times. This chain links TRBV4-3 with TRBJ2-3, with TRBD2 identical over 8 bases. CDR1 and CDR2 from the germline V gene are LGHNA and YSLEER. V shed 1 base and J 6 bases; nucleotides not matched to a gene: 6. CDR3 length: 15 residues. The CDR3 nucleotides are TGCGCCAGCAGCCAAGGAGCGGGAGACGTGGATACGCAGTATTTT. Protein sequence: CASSQGAGDVDTQYF.

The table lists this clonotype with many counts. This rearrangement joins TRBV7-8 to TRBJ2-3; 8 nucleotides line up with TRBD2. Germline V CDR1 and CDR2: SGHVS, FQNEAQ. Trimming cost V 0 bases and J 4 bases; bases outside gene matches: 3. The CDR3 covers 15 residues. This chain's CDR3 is CASSLAGTRSDTQYF. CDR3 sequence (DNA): TGTGCCAGCAGCTTAGCGGGGACTAGATCAGATACGCAGTATTTT. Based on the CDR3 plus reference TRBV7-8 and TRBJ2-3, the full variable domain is GAGVSQSPRYKVAKRGQDVALRCDPISGHVSLFWYQQALGQGPEFLTYFQNEAQLDKSGLPSDRFFAERPEGSVSTLKIQRTQQEDSAVYLCASSLAGTRSDTQYFGPGTRLTVL.

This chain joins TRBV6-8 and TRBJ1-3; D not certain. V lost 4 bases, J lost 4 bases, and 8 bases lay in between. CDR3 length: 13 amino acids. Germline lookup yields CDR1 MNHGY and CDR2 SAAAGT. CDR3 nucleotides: TGTGCCAGCAGTTCCCCGAGGGGAAACACCATATATTTT. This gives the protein CASSSPRGNTIYF.

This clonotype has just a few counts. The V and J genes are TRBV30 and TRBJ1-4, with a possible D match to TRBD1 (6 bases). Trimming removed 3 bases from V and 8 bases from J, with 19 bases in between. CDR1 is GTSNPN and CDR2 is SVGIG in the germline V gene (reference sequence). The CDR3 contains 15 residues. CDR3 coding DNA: TGTGCCTGGAGACCAGAAACAGGGTTGAGGGAAAAACTGTTTTTT. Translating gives CAWRPETGLREKLFF.